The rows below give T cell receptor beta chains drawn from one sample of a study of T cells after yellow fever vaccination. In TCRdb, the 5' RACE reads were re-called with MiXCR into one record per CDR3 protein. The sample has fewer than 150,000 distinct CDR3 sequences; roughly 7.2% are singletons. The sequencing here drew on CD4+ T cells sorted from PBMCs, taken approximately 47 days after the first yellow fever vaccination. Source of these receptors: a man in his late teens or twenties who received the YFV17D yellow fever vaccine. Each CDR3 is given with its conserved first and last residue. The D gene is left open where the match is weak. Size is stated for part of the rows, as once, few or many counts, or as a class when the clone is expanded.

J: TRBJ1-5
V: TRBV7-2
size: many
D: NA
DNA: TGTGCCAGCAGCCTAGGGAGTTTACATCAGCCCCAGCATTTT
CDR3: CASSLGSLHQPQHF

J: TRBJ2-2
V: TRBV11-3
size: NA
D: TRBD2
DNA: TGTGCCAGCAGTCTAGCTAGGGAGGGCACCGGGGAGCTGTTTTTT
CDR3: CASSLAREGTGELFF

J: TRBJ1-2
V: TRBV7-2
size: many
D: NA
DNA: TGTGCCAGCAGCTTTTCTCGAACAAACTATGGCTACACCTTC
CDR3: CASSFSRTNYGYTF

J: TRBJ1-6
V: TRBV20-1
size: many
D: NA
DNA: TGCAGTGCTAGTCCAGATAATTCACCCCTCCACTTT
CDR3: CSASPDNSPLHF

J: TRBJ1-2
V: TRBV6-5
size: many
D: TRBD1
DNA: TGTGCCAGCAGCCTGACAGGGGGGGGCTCCTACTATGGCTACACCTTC
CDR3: CASSLTGGGSYYGYTF

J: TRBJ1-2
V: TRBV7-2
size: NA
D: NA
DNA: TGTGCCAGCAGCCCGACTGGCCATGGCTACACCTTC
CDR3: CASSPTGHGYTF

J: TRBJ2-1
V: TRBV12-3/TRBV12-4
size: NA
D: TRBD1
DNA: TGTGCCAGCAGCCAAGACAGGGGCGTACACAATGAGCTGTTCTTC
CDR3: CASSQDRGVHNELFF

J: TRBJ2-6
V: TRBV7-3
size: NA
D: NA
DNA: TGTGCCAGCAGCCCTGACAGGCGAAGCTCTGGGGCCAACGTCCTGACTTTC
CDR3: CASSPDRRSSGANVLTF

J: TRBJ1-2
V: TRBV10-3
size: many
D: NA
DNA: TGTGCCATCAGTGAGTACAGTGGGCATGGCTACACCTTC
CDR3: CAISEYSGHGYTF

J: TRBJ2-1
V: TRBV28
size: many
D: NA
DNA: TGTGCCAGCAGTTTTCTTGGACAGTCCTACTCTAGCTCCTACAATGAGCAGTTCTTC
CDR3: CASSFLGQSYSSSYNEQFF

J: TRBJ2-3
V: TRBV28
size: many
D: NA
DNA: TGTGCCAGCGGGTCAGGTAGTTTGGATACGCAGTATTTT
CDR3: CASGSGSLDTQYF

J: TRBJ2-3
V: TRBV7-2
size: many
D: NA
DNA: TGTGCCAGCAGCTCGCCTAGGGGGTGGCGCACAGATACGCAGTATTTT
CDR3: CASSSPRGWRTDTQYF

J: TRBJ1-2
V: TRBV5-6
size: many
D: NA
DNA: TGTGCCAGCAGCACAGGATGGGCCTACACCTTC
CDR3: CASSTGWAYTF

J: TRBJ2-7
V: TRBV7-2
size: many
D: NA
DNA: TGTGCCAGCAGCCATGACCAGGGATGGGCGGGCGAGCAGTACTTC
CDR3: CASSHDQGWAGEQYF

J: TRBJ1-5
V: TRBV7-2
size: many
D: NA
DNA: TGTGCCAGCAGCTACCCCAGCGGGGTTGAGGGAGGGGATTATAGCAATCAGCCCCAGCATTTT
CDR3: CASSYPSGVEGGDYSNQPQHF

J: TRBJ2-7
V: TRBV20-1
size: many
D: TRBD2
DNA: TGCAGTGCTAGAGGGACTAGCGTAAATTACGAGCAGTACTTC
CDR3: CSARGTSVNYEQYF

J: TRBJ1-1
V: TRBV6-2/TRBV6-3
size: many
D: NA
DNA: TGTGCCAGCATTGGACTGCTCTCTGAAGCTTTCTTT
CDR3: CASIGLLSEAFF

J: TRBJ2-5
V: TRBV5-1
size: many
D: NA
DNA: TGCGCCAGCAGCAGATTGGGTACCGGACAAGAGACCCAGTACTTC
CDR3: CASSRLGTGQETQYF

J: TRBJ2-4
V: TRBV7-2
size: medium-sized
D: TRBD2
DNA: TGTGCCAGCAGCAGGGACTACGGGGCCAAAAACATTCAGTACTTC
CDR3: CASSRDYGAKNIQYF

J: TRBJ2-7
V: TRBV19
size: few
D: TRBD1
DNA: TGTGCCAGTAGTTGGGGGACAGATAGCTCCTACGAGCAGTACTTC
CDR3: CASSWGTDSSYEQYF

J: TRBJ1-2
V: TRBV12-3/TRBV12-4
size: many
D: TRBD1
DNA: TGTGCCAGCAGGGACGACAGGGCCGGCTACACCTTC
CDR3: CASRDDRAGYTF

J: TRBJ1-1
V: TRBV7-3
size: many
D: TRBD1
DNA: TGTGCCAGCAGCTTATCGGGACAGGAAACTGAAGCTTTCTTT
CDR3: CASSLSGQETEAFF

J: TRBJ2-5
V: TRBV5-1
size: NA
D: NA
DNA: TGCGCCAGCGGCCGGGTGGTCGACTCAATTAAAGAGACCCAGTACTTC
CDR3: CASGRVVDSIKETQYF

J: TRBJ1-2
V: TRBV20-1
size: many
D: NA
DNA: TGCAGTGCTAGTAGGGCGGAAGGCTACACCTTC
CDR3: CSASRAEGYTF

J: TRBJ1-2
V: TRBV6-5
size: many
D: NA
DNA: TGTGCCAGCAGTTATGGGGGGGCGCGAACCCTCTATGGCTACACCTTC
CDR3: CASSYGGARTLYGYTF

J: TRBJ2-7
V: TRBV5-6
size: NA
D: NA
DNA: TGTGCCAGCAGCTTGAGGGCCATCTACGAGCAGTACTTC
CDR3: CASSLRAIYEQYF

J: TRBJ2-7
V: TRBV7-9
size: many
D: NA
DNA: TGTGCCAGTCGGGGCAGGGTGGGCTACGAGCAGTACTTC
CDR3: CASRGRVGYEQYF

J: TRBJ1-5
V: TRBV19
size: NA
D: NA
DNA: TGTGCCAGTAGTAGTACCCCAGAGAGGTTCTCTCAGCCCCAGCATTTT
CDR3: CASSSTPERFSQPQHF

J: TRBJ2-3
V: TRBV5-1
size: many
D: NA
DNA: TGCGCCAGCAGCCTCCAGGGGCGGAGAACTAGCACAGATACGCAGTATTTT
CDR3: CASSLQGRRTSTDTQYF

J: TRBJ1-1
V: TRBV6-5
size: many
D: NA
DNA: TGTGCCAGCAGCACCCCTCACGGAGGTGAAGCTTTCTTT
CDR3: CASSTPHGGEAFF

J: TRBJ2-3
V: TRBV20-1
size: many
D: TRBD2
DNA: TGCAGTGCTAGCCCGGGACTAGCGGGGCCAGATACGCAGTATTTT
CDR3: CSASPGLAGPDTQYF

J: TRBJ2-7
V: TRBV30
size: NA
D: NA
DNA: TGTGCCTGGAGTAAGCAGGGCTACGAGCAGTACTTC
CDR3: CAWSKQGYEQYF

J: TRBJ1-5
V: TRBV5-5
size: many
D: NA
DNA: TGTGCCAGCAGCCCCGGGGGGAGTACGTCCAATCAGCCCCAGCATTTT
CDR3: CASSPGGSTSNQPQHF

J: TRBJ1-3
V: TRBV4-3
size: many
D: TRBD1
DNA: TGCGCCAGCAGCCAAGAAGTCCCCCTTCGGACAGGACGAGGAAACACCATATATTTT
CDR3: CASSQEVPLRTGRGNTIYF

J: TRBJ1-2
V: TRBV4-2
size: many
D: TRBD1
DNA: TGTGCCAGCAGCCAAGGAACAGGGGCTGGCTACACCTTC
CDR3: CASSQGTGAGYTF

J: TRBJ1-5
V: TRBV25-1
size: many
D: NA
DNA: TGTGCCAGCAGTGAACAGGGTACCAATCAGCCCCAGCATTTT
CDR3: CASSEQGTNQPQHF

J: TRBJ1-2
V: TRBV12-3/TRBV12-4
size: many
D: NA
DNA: TGTGCCAGCAATAAACAGGGTTGGGATGGCTACACCTTC
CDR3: CASNKQGWDGYTF

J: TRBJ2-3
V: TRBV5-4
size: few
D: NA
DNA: TGTGCCAGCAGCTTGGCAGGGGGGCTCGCAGATACGCAGTATTTT
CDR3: CASSLAGGLADTQYF

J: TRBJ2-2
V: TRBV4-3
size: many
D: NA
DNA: TGCGCCAGCAGCCAAGCTGGCTCCACCGGGGAGCTGTTTTTT
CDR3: CASSQAGSTGELFF

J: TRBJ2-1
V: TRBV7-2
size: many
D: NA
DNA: TGTGCCAGCAGCTTCACGGTCGGTTTCAATGAGCAGTTCTTC
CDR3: CASSFTVGFNEQFF

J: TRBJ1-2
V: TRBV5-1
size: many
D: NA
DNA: TGCGCCAGCAGCCCTGATGATCCCCCGGGACGCTACACCTTC
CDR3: CASSPDDPPGRYTF

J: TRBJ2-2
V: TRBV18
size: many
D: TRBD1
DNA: TGTGCCAGCTCACCACCGGGGACAGGGGGCCCGAACACCGGGGAGCTGTTTTTT
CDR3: CASSPPGTGGPNTGELFF

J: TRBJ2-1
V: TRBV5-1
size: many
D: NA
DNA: TGCGCCAGCAGCTCCAGAGGGCACCCCTCCTACAATGAGCAGTTCTTC
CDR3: CASSSRGHPSYNEQFF

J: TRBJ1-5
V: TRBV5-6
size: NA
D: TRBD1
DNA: TGTGCCAGCAGCTTCGACAGGGGGCAACAGCCCCAGCATTTT
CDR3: CASSFDRGQQPQHF

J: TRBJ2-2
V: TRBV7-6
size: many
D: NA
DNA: TGTGCCAGCAGCCGAGTCCAGGGGTACGGGGAGCTGTTTTTT
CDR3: CASSRVQGYGELFF

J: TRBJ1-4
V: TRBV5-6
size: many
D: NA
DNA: TGTGCCAGCAGCTTGCGTCAGGTGCGGGAAAAACTGTTTTTT
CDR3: CASSLRQVREKLFF